Below, one TCR beta chain is given with its context. The V gene's germline CDR1 is MGHRA and CDR2 YSYEKL. CDR3 size: 14 residues. Trimming shortened V by 1 base and J by 5 bases, and 11 bases separated the two germline ends. Two negative PCRs, clearance, or symptom resolution characterized the recovered Cohort 3 donors. This record belongs to a study of blood T cell repertoires in COVID-19. Looking at the study overall: Samples taken during acute and convalescent COVID-19 were collected in the United States, Italy and Spain. The cDNA or gDNA used as material had been derived from T cells, B-cell-depleted T cells, or PBMCs.

Original handling: Estimation of nucleated cell counts relied on the amplification of reference gene primers. Repertoires were generated with immunoSEQ multiplex PCR, while TCRdb's copy carries only in-frame clones and drops some. D and trimming were read from the DNA, whereas the V and J calls and clone size are those reported in that table. Counted here are around 180,000 clones, around 80% occurring once; the ten biggest clones make up about an eighth. Sequencing input: PBMCs or T cells enriched from blood (not recorded which). The sequence derives from a man aged 50 to 60 who had recovered from COVID-19. The rearrangement joins TRBV4-1 to TRBJ2-5; D may be TRBD2 (7 bases). The CDR3 nucleotides are TGCGCCAGCAGCCAAGTTGGGGGGGCCGAGACCCAGTACTTC. Protein: CASSQVGGAETQYF.